This TCR beta chain originates from a study of T-cell memory formation after mild COVID-19. This clonotype was recorded a few times. TCRdb passed the 5' RACE reads through MiXCR, listing each CDR3 protein once. Of roughly 450,000 distinct CDR3 sequences in the sample, 15% to 20% were seen once. The CDR3 is 14 residues long. Germline loops: CDR1 SGHAT, CDR2 FQNNGV. Trimming removed 0 bases at V and 8 bases at J, with 11 bases between. The rearrangement uses TRBV11-2 and TRBJ2-1, with no clear D. Material: PBMCs or a T cell subset sorted from them (not recorded which). The TCR sequence derives from an adult woman who had mild COVID-19 (a few samples of this study predate the infection). Cell type and time point are not known. CDR3 protein: CASSLDWWVHEQFF. CDR3 coding DNA: TGTGCCAGCAGCTTAGATTGGTGGGTGCATGAGCAGTTCTTC.